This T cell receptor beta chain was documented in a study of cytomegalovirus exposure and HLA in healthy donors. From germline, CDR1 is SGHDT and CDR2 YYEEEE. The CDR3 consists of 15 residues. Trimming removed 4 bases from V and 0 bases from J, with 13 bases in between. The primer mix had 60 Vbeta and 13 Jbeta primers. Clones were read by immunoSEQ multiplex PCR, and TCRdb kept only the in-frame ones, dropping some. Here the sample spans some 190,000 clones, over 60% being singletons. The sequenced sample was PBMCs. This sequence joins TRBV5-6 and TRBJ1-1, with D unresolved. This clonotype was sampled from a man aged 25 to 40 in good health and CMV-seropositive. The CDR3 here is CASSLDGLMNTEAFF. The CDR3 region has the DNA TGTGCCAGCAGCCTAGACGGCTTAATGAACACTGAAGCTTTCTTT.